This entry lists 3 T cell receptor beta chains sequenced from one sample in a study of shared clonotypes between healthy human individuals. Naive-designated CD8 cells lacked CD45RO, were positively enriched for CCR7, and omitted terminally differentiated effector memory CD45RA+ cells. Libraries were prepared by immunoSEQ multiplex PCR; TCRdb keeps only in-frame clonotypes and omits some of them. The repertoire holds 560,000 or so clones, about 96% seen once, with 0.11% in the top ten. The sample was naive CD8+ T cells sorted from blood. These TCRs come from a woman in her 30s in good health.

This clone showed up just once. This chain uses TRBV7-9 with TRBJ2-1; TRBD2 agrees at 7 bases. CDR1 and CDR2 from the germline V gene are SEHNR and FQNEAQ (reference sequence). The CDR3 has 14 amino acids. V lost 4 bases and J lost 10; bases outside the gene matches: 10. In DNA form, the CDR3 reads TGTGCCAGCAGCTCCGGACTAGGGTGGGACGAGCAGTTCTTC. Protein product: CASSSGLGWDEQFF.

The J gene is TRBJ2-7, the V gene TRBV19, with 9 bases fitting TRBD1. Germline loops: CDR1 LNHDA, CDR2 SQIVND (reference sequence). CDR3 length equals 15 residues. The V segment lost 1 base and the J segment 3 bases; nucleotides outside the gene matches: 4. DNA for the CDR3: TGTGCCAGTAGTATAGGGACAGGGGCTTTCTACGAGCAGTACTTC. Protein product: CASSIGTGAFYEQYF. Drawing the rest from reference TRBV19 and TRBJ2-7, the complete variable domain is DGGITQSPKYLFRKEGQNVTLSCEQNLNHDAMYWYRQDPGQGLRLIYYSQIVNDFQKGDIAEGYSVSREKKESFPLTVTSAQKNPTAFYLCASSIGTGAFYEQYFGPGTRLTVT.

This clone was detected only a few times. This sample includes further DNA sequences coding for the same CDR3. The V gene is TRBV27, the J gene TRBJ2-2; D uncertain. V was pared by 9 bases and J by 1 base, with 6 bases between. The length of the CDR3 is 12 residues. The germline CDR1 and CDR2 sequences are MNHEY and SMNVEV (reference sequence). In nucleotides, the CDR3 is TGTGCCAGTGGACGGAACACCGGGGAGCTGTTTTTT. The encoded protein is CASGRNTGELFF.